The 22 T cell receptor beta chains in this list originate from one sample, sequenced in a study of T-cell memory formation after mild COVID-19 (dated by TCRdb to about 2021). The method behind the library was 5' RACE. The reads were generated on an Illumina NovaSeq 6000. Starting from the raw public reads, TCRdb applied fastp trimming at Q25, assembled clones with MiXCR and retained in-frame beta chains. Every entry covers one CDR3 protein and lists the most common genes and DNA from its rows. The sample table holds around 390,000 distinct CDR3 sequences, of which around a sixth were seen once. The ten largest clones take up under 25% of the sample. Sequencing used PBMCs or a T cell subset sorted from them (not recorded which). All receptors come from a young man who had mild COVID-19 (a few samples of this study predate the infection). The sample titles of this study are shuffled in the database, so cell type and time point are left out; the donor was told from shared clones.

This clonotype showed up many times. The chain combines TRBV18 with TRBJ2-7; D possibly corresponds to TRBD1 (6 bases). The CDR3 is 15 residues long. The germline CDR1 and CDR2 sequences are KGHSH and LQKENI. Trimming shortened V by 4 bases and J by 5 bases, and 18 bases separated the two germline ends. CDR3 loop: CASSLTSGELDEQYF. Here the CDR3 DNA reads TGTGCCAGCTCACTTACTTCAGGGGAATTGGACGAGCAGTACTTC.

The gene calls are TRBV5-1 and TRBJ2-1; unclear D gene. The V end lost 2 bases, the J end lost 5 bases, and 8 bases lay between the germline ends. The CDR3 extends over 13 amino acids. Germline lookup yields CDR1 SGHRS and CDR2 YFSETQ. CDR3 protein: CASSLGMNNEQFF. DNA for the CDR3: TGCGCCAGCAGCTTAGGGATGAACAATGAGCAGTTCTTC.

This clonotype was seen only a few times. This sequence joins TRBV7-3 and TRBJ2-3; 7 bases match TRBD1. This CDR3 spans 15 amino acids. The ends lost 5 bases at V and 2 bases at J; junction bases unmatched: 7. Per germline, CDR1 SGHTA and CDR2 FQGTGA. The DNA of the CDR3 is TGTGCCAGCAGCCTGGGGACAGCGAACACAGATACGCAGTATTTT. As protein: CASSLGTANTDTQYF. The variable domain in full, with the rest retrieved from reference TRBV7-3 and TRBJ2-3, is GAGVSQTPSNKVTEKGKYVELRCDPISGHTALYWYRQSLGQGPEFLIYFQGTGAADDSGLPNDRFFAVRPEGSVSTLKIQRTERGDSAVYLCASSLGTANTDTQYFGPGTRLTVL.

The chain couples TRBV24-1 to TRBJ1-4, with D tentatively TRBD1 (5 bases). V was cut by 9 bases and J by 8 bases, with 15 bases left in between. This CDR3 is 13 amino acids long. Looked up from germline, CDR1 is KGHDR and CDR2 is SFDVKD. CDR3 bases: TGTGCCACCGCGGCAGGGTTCGGCGAAAAACTGTTTTTT. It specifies CATAAGFGEKLFF.

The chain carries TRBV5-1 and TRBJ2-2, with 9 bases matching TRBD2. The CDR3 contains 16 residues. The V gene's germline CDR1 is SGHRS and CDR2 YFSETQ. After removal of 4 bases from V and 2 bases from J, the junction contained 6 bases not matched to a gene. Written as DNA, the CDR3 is TGCGCCAGCAGCCGCGGGGGGGGATTCAACACCGGGGAGCTGTTTTTT. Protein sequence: CASSRGGGFNTGELFF. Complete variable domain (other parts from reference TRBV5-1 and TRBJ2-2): KAGVTQTPRYLIKTRGQQVTLSCSPISGHRSVSWYQQTPGQGLQFLFEYFSETQRNKGNFPGRFSGRQFSNSRSEMNVSTLELGDSALYLCASSRGGGFNTGELFFGEGSRLTVL.

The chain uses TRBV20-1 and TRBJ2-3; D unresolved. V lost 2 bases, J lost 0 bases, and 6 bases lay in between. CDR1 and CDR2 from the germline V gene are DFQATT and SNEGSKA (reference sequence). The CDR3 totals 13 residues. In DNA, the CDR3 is TGCAGTGCTAGACTAGTTAGCACAGATACGCAGTATTTT. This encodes CSARLVSTDTQYF.

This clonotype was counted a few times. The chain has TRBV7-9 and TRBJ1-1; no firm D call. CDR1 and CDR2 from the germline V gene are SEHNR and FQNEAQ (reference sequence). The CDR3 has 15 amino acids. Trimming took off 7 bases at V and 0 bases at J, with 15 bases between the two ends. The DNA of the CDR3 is TGTGCCAGCACCCTCTTTCAGAGAATGAACACTGAAGCTTTCTTT. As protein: CASTLFQRMNTEAFF.

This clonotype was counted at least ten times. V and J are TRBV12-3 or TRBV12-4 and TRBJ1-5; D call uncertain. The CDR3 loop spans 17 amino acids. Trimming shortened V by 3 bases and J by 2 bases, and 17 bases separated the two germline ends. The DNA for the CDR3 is TGTGCCAGCAGTTTGAGATCGATCGTTGGCGGCAATCAGCCCCAGCATTTT. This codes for CASSLRSIVGGNQPQHF.

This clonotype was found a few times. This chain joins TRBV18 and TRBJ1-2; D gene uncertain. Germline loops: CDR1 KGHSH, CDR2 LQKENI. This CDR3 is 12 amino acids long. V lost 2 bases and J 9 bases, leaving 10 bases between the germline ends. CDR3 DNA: TGTGCCAGCTCACCAGAAAAGGATCGCTACACCTTC. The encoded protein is CASSPEKDRYTF.

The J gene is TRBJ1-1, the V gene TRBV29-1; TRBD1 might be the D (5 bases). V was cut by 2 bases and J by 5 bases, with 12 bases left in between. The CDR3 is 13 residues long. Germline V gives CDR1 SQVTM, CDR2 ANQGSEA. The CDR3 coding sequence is TGCAGCGTTGAACAGGCCGGGGGGACTGAAGCTTTCTTT. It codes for CSVEQAGGTEAFF. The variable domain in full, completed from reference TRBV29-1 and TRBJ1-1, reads SAVISQKPSRDICQRGTSLTIQCQVDSQVTMMFWYRQQPGQSLTLIATANQGSEATYESGFVIDKFPISRPNLTFSTLTVSNMSPEDSSIYLCSVEQAGGTEAFFGQGTRLTVV.

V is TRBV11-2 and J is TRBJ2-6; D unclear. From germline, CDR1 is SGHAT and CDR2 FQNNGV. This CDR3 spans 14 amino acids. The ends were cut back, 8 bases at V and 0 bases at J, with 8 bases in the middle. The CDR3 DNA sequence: TGTGCCAGCCGAAAGCTCTCTGGGGCCAACGTCCTGACTTTC. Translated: CASRKLSGANVLTF.

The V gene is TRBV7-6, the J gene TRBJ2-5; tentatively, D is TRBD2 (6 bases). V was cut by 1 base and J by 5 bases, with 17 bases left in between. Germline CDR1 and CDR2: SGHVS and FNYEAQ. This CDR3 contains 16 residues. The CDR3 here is CASSLGSEGLKETQYF. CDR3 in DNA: TGTGCCAGCAGCTTAGGGTCGGAGGGGCTGAAGGAGACCCAGTACTTC.

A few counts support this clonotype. CDR3: CASSLTLAGGPKHTDTQYF. The CDR3 DNA reads TGTGCCAGCAGCTTAACACTAGCGGGGGGCCCTAAACACACGGATACGCAGTATTTT. The chain is built from TRBV7-9 and TRBJ2-3; 12 bases align to TRBD2. The CDR3 is made up of 19 amino acids. The germline CDR1 and CDR2 sequences are SEHNR and FQNEAQ (reference sequence). Germline trimming cut 2 bases from V and 6 bases from J; bases unmatched to any gene: 15.

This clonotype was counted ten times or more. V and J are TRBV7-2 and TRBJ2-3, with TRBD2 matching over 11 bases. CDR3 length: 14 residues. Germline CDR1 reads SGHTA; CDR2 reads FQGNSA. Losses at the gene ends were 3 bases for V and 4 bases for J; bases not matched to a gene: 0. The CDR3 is CASSFSGGADTQYF. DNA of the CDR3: TGTGCCAGCAGCTTTAGCGGGGGGGCAGATACGCAGTATTTT.

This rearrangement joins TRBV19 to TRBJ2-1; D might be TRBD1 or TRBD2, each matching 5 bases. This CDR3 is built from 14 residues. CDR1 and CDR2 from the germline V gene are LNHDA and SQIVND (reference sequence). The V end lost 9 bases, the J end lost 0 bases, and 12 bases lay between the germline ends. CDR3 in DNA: TGTGCCAGCCGCTCTGGGGGCTCCTACAATGAGCAGTTCTTC. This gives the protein CASRSGGSYNEQFF.

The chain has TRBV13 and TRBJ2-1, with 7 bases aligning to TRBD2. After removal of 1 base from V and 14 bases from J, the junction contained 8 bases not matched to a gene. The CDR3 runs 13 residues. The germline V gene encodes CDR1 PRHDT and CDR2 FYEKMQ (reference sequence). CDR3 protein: CASSLVQAGDEFF. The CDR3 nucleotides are TGTGCCAGCAGCTTAGTACAGGCGGGGGATGAGTTCTTC.

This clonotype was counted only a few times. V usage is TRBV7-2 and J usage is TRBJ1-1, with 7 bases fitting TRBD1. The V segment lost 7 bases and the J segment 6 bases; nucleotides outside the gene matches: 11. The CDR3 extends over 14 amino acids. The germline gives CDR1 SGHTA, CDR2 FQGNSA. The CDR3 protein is CASTHRRQGAEAFF. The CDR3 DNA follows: TGTGCCAGCACCCACCGACGCCAGGGGGCTGAAGCTTTCTTT.

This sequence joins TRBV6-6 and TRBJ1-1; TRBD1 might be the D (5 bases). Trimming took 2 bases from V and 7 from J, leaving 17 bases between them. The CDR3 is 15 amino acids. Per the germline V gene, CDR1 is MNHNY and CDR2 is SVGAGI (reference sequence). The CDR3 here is CASSYAGTSGGEAFF. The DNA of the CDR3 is TGTGCCAGCAGTTACGCCGGGACTTCTGGGGGTGAAGCTTTCTTT.

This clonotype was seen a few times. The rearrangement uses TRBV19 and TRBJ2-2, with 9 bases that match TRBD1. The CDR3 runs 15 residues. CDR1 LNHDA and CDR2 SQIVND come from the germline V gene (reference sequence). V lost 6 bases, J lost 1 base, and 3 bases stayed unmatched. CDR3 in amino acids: CASRPGQGNTGELFF. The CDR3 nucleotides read TGTGCCAGTAGGCCGGGACAGGGGAACACCGGGGAGCTGTTTTTT.

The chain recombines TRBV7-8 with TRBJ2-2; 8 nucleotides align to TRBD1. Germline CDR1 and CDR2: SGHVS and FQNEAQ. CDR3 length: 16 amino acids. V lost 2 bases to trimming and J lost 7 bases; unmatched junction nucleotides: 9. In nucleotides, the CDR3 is TGTGCCAGCAGCTTAAGAAGGACAGGGACCGACGGGGAGCTGTTTTTT. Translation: CASSLRRTGTDGELFF. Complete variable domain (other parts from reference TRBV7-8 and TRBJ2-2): GAGVSQSPRYKVAKRGQDVALRCDPISGHVSLFWYQQALGQGPEFLTYFQNEAQLDKSGLPSDRFFAERPEGSVSTLKIQRTQQEDSAVYLCASSLRRTGTDGELFFGEGSRLTVL.

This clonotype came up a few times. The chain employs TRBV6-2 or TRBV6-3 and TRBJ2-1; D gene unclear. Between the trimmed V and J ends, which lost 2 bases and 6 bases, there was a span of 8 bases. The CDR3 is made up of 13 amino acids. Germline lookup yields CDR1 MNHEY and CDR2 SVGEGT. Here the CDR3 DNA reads TGTGCCAGCAGTTACCCCGGGCCCAATGAGCAGTTCTTC. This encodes CASSYPGPNEQFF.

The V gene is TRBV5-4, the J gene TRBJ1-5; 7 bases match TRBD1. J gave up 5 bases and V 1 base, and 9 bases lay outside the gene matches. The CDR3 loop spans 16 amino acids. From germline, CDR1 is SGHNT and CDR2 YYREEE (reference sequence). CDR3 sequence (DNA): TGTGCCAGCAGCTTGTATAGAACAGGGGAGGATCAGCCCCAGCATTTT. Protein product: CASSLYRTGEDQPQHF.